This note documents a single TCR beta chain sequence. The antigen remains undetermined. Sequencing was performed with immunoSEQ multiplex PCR; in TCRdb, only in-frame clones are kept and a portion is missing. Here the sample spans roughly 75,000 clones, roughly 89% being singletons. Trimming cost V 6 bases and J 0 bases, with 15 bases left between them. Per the germline V gene, CDR1 is SGHTA and CDR2 is FQGNSA. This CDR3 region has 15 residues. The sample originates from a study of T cell responses to AZD1222 COVID-19 vaccine. The study's findings and limits: Spike-specific TCR depth and breadth grew after two AZD1222 doses. There were mostly white British donors and more females than males, and clonal diversity was possibly underestimated. Regions left unmutated in variants are reportedly the target of nearly half of spike-specific TCRs.

The TCR originated in an adult in good health. The rearrangement joins TRBV7-2 to TRBJ2-7; possible D gene TRBD1, 5 bases. Specimen: peripheral blood, collected on day 0 of AZD1222 vaccination. The CDR3 DNA follows: TGTGCCAGCAGGCGAGGACAACTTAACTCCTACGAGCAGTACTTC. As protein: CASRRGQLNSYEQYF.